This T cell receptor beta chain was captured by sequencing in a study of cytomegalovirus exposure and HLA in healthy donors. Whole-study findings and limits: Some segments of the V type, notably TRBV6-2 and TRBV6-3, were excluded as indistinguishable. Immune exposure information comprised only CMV serostatus. Later analysis identified a missense DCLRE1C variant that was linked to TCR beta V- and J-gene trimming.

The primer mix had 60 Vbeta and 13 Jbeta primers. Clones were sequenced by immunoSEQ multiplex PCR, and TCRdb holds only the in-frame ones, with some missing. This table has roughly 140,000 clones, 85% appearing once. To note about this clone: As yet, its antigen is unknown.

This CDR3 contains 14 residues. Trimming took 6 bases from V and 2 from J; bases not matched to a gene: 5. The germline CDR1 and CDR2 sequences are SNHLY and FYNNEI. This sequence originates from a woman aged 18-29 years in good health and CMV-seronegative. The rearrangement uses TRBV2 and TRBJ2-7; 9 bases match TRBD1. Specimen: PBMCs. CDR3 DNA sequence: TGTGCCAGCAGCCGGGACAGGGTAGCCTACGAGCAGTACTTC. This translates into CASSRDRVAYEQYF.